This passage covers 9 T cell receptor beta chains from one sample sequenced in a study of tumor-infiltrating lymphocytes in primary liver carcinoma. With a constant-region primer, TCR beta cDNA was made from approximately 520 ng of total RNA. Generation of the TCR beta libraries relied on three nested multiplex PCR rounds using slightly modified ARM-PCR. TRBV1-TRBV30 forward primers and a C-beta reverse primer were used in the first two PCR rounds, which each ran for approximately 11 cycles. From the multiplex PCR reads, TCRdb called clonotypes with MiXCR, one entry per CDR3 protein. This repertoire shows 100,000 or so distinct CDR3 sequences, approximately 80% found once; its top ten account for approximately 21%. Co-extracting RNA and DNA was done with roughly 17-33 mg of unsorted bulk tissue as input. The specimen sequenced was liver tumor tissue from sampling region 3. Subset here: tumor region T3, left-lateral pole. These receptors came from a man aged 40-49 years with primary liver carcinoma and hepatitis B virus infection.

As for this clonotype: The junction departs from germline at one end; a sequencing error may be responsible. The CDR3 DNA reads as TGCGCCAGCAGCCCAAAGACAGGACATCCCCCCAGGGAGGTGTTTTTT. It codes for CASSPKTGHPPREVFF. This rearrangement joins TRBV4-3 to TRBJ2-2, with D perhaps assigned TRBD1 or TRBD2 (6 bases each). This CDR3 comprises 16 residues. Germline V gene data show CDR1 as LGHNA and CDR2 as YSLEER.

The chain combines TRBV28 with TRBJ1-4, with D perhaps matching TRBD1 (5 bases). In germline, CDR1 is MDHEN, CDR2 SYDVKM. Trimming stripped 2 bases from V and 7 bases from J, with 29 bases between. The CDR3 extends over 20 amino acids. The CDR3: CASSLIGLVNTGVQSEKLFF. In nucleotides, the CDR3 is TGTGCCAGCAGTTTAATAGGCCTGGTGAATACGGGGGTCCAGAGTGAAAAACTGTTTTTT.

With respect to this clonotype: The germline gene is not matched at one end of the junction; a read error may be the cause. The rearrangement uses TRBV5-4 and TRBJ2-5; D remains unclear. The germline V gene encodes CDR1 SGHNT and CDR2 YYREEE (reference sequence). The CDR3 has 12 residues. In nucleotides, the CDR3 is TGTGCCAACAGTACGGACCAAGAGACCCAATACTTC. Residues: CANSTDQETQYF.

The V call is TRBV15, the J call TRBJ2-7; 10 bases are shared with TRBD1. Germline-derived CDR1 and CDR2 are LNHNV and YYDKDF (reference sequence). V was clipped by 0 bases and J by 5 bases; unmatched bases: 4. The CDR3 contains 15 residues. The CDR3 loop reads CATSRDAGTGDEQYF. The DNA of the CDR3 is TGTGCCACCAGCAGAGACGCGGGGACAGGGGACGAGCAGTACTTC.

This clonotype appeared a single time. The CDR3 does not end in the conserved phenylalanine or tryptophan, so this is likely a read error. The chain links TRBV11-2 to TRBJ2-7; D is perhaps TRBD2 (6 bases). The germline gives CDR1 SGHAT, CDR2 FQNNGV. The length of the CDR3 is 12 residues. The CDR3 nucleotides are TGTCCCAACAGTCCCGGGGGCTACGAGCAGTACTAC. It is translated as CPNSPGGYEQYY.

Concerning this clonotype itself: The junction does not match germline at one end; this may be a read error. The chain links TRBV28 to TRBJ2-5; D may correspond to TRBD1 or TRBD2 (5 bases each). Germline CDR1 is MDHEN and CDR2 is SYDVKM. The CDR3 has 14 residues. Here the CDR3 reads CAISRDHLRQTQYF. The CDR3 bases are TGTGCCATCAGTAGGGACCACCTCAGGCAGACCCAGTACTTC.

Worth noting for this clonotype: One end of the junction varies from germline; a read error may be responsible. This rearrangement joins TRBV28 to TRBJ1-1, with unresolved D. This CDR3 has 14 residues. Germline lookup yields CDR1 MDHEN and CDR2 SYDVKM. The CDR3 reads CASRLSKATTKALF. CDR3 DNA sequence: TGTGCCAGCAGACTCTCGAAAGCGACGACTAAAGCTCTCTTT.

J is TRBJ2-5 and V is TRBV11-3, with D unresolved. This CDR3 is built from 14 residues. Germline CDR1 SGHNT, CDR2 YENEEA. Between the trimmed V and J ends, which lost 5 bases and 1 base, there was a span of 11 bases. In DNA form, the CDR3 reads TGTGCCAGCAGCAGAAAGAGGACCCAAGAGACCCAGTACTTC. Its protein is CASSRKRTQETQYF.

The chain uses TRBV12-3 or TRBV12-4 and TRBJ1-4, with TRBD1 matching over 10 bases. V was clipped by 8 bases and J by 13 bases; unmatched bases: 13. This CDR3 region has 14 residues. The CDR3 reads CASGGTGDRNGLFF. CDR3 sequence (DNA): TGTGCCAGCGGGGGGACAGGGGACCGAAATGGACTGTTTTTT.